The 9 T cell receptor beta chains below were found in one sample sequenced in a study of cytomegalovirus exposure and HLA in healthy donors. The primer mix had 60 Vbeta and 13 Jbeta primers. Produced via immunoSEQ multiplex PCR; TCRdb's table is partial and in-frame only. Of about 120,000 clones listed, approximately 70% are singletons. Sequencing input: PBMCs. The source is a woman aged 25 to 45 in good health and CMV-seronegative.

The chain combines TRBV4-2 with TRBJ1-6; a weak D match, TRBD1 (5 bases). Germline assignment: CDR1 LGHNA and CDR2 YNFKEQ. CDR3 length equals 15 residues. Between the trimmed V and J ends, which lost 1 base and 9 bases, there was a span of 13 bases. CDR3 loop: CASSQVGGVVSPLHF. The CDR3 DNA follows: TGTGCCAGCAGCCAAGTAGGAGGGGTCGTTTCACCCCTCCACTTT.

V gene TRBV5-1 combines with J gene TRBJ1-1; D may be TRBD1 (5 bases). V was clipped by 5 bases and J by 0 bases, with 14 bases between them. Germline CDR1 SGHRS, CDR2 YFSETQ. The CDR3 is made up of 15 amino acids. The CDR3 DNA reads TGCGCCAGCAGTTTTGTGACAGTCATGAACACTGAAGCTTTCTTT. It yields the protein CASSFVTVMNTEAFF.

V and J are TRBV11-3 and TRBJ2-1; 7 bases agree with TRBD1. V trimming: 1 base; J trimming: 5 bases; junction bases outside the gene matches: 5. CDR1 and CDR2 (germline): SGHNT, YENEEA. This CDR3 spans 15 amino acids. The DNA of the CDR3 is TGTGCCAGCAGCTTAGGAGGGGGCAGTAACAATGAGCAGTTCTTC. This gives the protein CASSLGGGSNNEQFF.

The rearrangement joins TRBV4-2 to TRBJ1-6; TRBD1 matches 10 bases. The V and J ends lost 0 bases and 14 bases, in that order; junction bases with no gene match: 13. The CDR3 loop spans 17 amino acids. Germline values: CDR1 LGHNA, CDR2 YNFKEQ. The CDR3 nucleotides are TGTGCCAGCAGCCAAGAGGGATTCGGGACAGGGGATGGCACCCTCCACTTT. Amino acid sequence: CASSQEGFGTGDGTLHF.

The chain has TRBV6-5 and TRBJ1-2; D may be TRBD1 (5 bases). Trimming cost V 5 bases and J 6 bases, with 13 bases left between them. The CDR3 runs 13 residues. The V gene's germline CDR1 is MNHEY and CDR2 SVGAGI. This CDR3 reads CASSGGSGDGYTF. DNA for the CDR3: TGTGCCAGCAGTGGGGGTAGCGGGGATGGCTACACCTTC.

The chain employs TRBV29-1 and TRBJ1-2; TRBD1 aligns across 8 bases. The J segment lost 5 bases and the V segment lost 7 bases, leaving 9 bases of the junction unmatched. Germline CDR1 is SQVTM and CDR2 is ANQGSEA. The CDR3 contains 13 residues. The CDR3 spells CSAFPGGTYGYTF. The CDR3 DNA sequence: TGCAGCGCGTTCCCAGGGGGCACTTATGGCTACACCTTC.

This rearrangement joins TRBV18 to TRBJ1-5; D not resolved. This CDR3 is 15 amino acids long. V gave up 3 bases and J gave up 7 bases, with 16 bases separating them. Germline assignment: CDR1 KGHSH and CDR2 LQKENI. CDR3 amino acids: CASSPPEIAGQPQHF. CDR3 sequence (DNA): TGTGCCAGCTCACCCCCAGAAATTGCGGGCCAGCCCCAGCATTTT. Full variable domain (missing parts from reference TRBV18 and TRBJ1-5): NAGVMQNPRHLVRRRGQEARLRCSPMKGHSHVYWYRQLPEEGLKFMVYLQKENIIDESGMPKERFSAEFPKEGPSILRIQQVVRGDSAAYFCASSPPEIAGQPQHFGDGTRLSIL.

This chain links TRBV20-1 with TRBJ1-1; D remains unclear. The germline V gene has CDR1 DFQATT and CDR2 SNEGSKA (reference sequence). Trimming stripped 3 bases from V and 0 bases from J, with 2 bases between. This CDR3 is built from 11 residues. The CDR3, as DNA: TGCAGTGCTAGCTTGAACACTGAAGCTTTCTTT. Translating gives CSASLNTEAFF.

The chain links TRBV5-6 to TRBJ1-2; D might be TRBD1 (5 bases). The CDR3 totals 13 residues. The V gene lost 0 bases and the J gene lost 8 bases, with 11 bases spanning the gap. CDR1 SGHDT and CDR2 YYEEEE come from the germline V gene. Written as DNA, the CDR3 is TGTGCCAGCAGCTTGGTACAGGACGAGGGCTACACCTTC. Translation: CASSLVQDEGYTF.